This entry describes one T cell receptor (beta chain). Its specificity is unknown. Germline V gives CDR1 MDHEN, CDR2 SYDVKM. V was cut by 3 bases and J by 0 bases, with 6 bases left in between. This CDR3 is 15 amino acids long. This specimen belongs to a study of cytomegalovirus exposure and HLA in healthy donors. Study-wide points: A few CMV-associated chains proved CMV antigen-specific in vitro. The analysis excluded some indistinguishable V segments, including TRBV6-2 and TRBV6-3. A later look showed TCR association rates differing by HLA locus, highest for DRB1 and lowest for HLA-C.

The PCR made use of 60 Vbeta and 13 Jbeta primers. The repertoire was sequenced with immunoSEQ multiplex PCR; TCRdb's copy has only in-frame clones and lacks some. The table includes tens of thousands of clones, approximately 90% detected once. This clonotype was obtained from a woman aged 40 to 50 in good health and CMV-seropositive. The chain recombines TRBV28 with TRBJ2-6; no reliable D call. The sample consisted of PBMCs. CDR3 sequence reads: CASSFPGSGANVLTF. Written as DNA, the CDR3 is TGTGCCAGCAGTTTCCCAGGCTCTGGGGCCAACGTCCTGACTTTC.